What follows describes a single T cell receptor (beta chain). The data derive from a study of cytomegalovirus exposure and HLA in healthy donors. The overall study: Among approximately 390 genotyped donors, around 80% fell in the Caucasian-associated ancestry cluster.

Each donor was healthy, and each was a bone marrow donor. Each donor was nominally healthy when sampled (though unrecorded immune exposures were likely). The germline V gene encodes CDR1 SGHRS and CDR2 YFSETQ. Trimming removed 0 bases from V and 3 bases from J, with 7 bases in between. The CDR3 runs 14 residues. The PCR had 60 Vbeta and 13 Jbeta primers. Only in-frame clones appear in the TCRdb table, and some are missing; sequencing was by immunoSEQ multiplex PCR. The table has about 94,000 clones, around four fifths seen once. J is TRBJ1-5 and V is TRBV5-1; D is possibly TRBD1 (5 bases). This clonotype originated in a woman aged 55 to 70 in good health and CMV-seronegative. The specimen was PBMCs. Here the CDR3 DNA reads TGCGCCAGCAGCTTGGTAGGGGACAATCAGCCCCAGCATTTT. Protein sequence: CASSLVGDNQPQHF. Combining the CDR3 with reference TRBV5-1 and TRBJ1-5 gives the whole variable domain KAGVTQTPRYLIKTRGQQVTLSCSPISGHRSVSWYQQTPGQGLQFLFEYFSETQRNKGNFPGRFSGRQFSNSRSEMNVSTLELGDSALYLCASSLVGDNQPQHFGDGTRLSIL.